These 8 T cell receptor beta chains were sequenced from one sample in a study of shared clonotypes between healthy human individuals. Libraries were prepared by immunoSEQ multiplex PCR; TCRdb keeps only in-frame clonotypes and omits some of them. The sample records 2 million to 2.5 million clones, approximately 95% being singletons. The sample was naive CD4+ T cells from PBMCs. Subset described: CD45RA+ positively selected. These receptors came from a young man in good health. Some clones in this sample may be carry-over from other donors' samples.

CDR3 nucleotide sequence: TGTGCCAGCGGCTCCAGGACAGTGTCCTACAATGAGCAGTTCTTC. Its protein product is CASGSRTVSYNEQFF. This sequence joins TRBV28 and TRBJ2-1, with D perhaps matching TRBD1 (6 bases). Trimming took off 8 bases at V and 1 base at J, with 15 bases between the two ends. CDR3 length: 15 amino acids. Germline CDR1 reads MDHEN; CDR2 reads SYDVKM.

The chain couples TRBV28 to TRBJ2-7; 7 positions match TRBD2. Germline-derived CDR1 and CDR2 are MDHEN and SYDVKM. CDR3 length equals 16 residues. V trimming: 6 bases; J trimming: 0 bases; junction bases outside the gene matches: 11. This CDR3 reads CASSHQAAGFSYEQYF. The DNA for the CDR3 is TGTGCCAGCAGCCATCAAGCAGCGGGATTCTCCTACGAGCAGTACTTC.

The chain has TRBV25-1 and TRBJ1-4; weak D call: TRBD1 (5 bases). This CDR3 has 13 amino acids. Germline lookup yields CDR1 MGHDK and CDR2 SYGVNS. With 6 bases removed from V and 11 bases from J, the gap between germline ends came to 16 bases. CDR3 protein: CASRLDGAQKLFF. For the CDR3, the DNA is TGTGCCAGCAGGCTGGACGGGGCTCAGAAACTGTTTTTT.

The chain has TRBV19 and TRBJ1-2, with no clear D. The V end lost 0 bases, the J end lost 4 bases, and 9 bases lay between the germline ends. CDR3 length equals 14 residues. From germline, CDR1 is LNHDA and CDR2 SQIVND (reference sequence). CDR3 amino acids: CASSIDLGFYGYTF. The CDR3 nucleotides read TGTGCCAGTAGTATAGATCTGGGGTTCTATGGCTACACCTTC.

J is TRBJ1-1 and V is TRBV27, with 7 nucleotides matching TRBD1. V was pared by 6 bases and J by 5 bases, with 18 bases of the junction left unmatched. The CDR3 has 17 residues. Germline V CDR1 and CDR2: MNHEY, SMNVEV (reference sequence). This chain's CDR3 is CASSFHRGPRRGTEAFF. The CDR3 DNA reads TGTGCCAGCAGCTTTCATAGGGGGCCCCGCCGGGGTACTGAAGCTTTCTTT.

The chain couples TRBV19 to TRBJ2-7; tentatively, D is TRBD2 (7 bases). V lost 8 bases, J lost 4 bases, and 18 bases lay in between. Germline V gene lookup returns CDR1 LNHDA and CDR2 SQIVND (reference sequence). This CDR3 is 14 amino acids long. The CDR3, as DNA: TGTGCCAGTCGCTACCCGGGGGGCAGGTACGAGCAGTACTTC. It is translated as CASRYPGGRYEQYF.

This sequence joins TRBV28 and TRBJ2-3; D tentatively fits TRBD1 or TRBD2 (5 bases each). The CDR3 contains 18 residues. The V gene lost 5 bases and the J gene lost 5 bases, with 26 bases spanning the gap. Germline CDR1 is MDHEN and CDR2 is SYDVKM. CDR3 sequence reads: CASSQPGPYPFPLDTQYF. The CDR3 DNA is TGTGCCAGCAGTCAGCCGGGACCTTATCCCTTCCCGCTAGATACGCAGTATTTT.

The rearrangement links TRBV11-2 to TRBJ2-5; 9 bases align to TRBD1. The germline V gene encodes CDR1 SGHAT and CDR2 FQNNGV. This CDR3 comprises 14 residues. Unmatched junction bases numbered 7, after V lost 7 bases and J lost 4 bases. The chain's CDR3 is CASTRDRVRETQYF. The CDR3 coding sequence is TGTGCCAGCACCAGGGACAGGGTTCGAGAGACCCAGTACTTC.